The 17 T cell receptor beta chains presented below share a single source sample, sequenced in a study of CD8+ T cells in alopecia areata. Extracted from the samples, RNA was reverse transcribed into cDNA to serve as the sequencing template. Generated by immunoSEQ multiplex PCR, the TCRdb table keeps only in-frame clones and is missing some. Of about 97,000 clones in the sample, more than 35% were seen once. The sample was CD4+ T cells sorted from blood. The receptors were gathered from a human donor with alopecia areata.

The chain joins TRBV7-8 to TRBJ2-3; maybe TRBD1 (5 bases). With 7 bases removed from V and 2 bases from J, the gap between germline ends came to 19 bases. Germline loops: CDR1 SGHVS, CDR2 FQNEAQ. The CDR3 is 16 amino acids. This chain's CDR3 is CASTQSRVRPTDTQYF. CDR3 bases: TGTGCCAGCACCCAGTCCAGGGTCCGCCCCACAGATACGCAGTATTTT.

This clone was observed a few times. The chain combines TRBV4-3 with TRBJ1-5; TRBD1 matches 8 bases. Trimming took 4 bases from V and 1 from J; bases not matched to a gene: 3. CDR1 is LGHNA, CDR2 YSLEER, per germline. The CDR3 is 15 residues long. The chain's CDR3 is CASSRDRGSNQPQHF. DNA for the CDR3: TGCGCCAGCAGCCGAGACAGGGGCAGCAATCAGCCCCAGCATTTT.

V is TRBV14 and J is TRBJ2-5; the D call may be TRBD1 or TRBD2 (6 bases each). Trimming took 5 bases from V and 4 from J, leaving 17 bases between them. There are 15 residues in the CDR3. Germline V gene lookup returns CDR1 SGHDN and CDR2 FVKESK. CDR3 protein: CASSTLLGGTETQYF. The CDR3, as DNA: TGTGCCAGCAGCACTCTACTGGGGGGCACAGAGACCCAGTACTTC.

There are a few counts of this clone. The V and J genes are TRBV7-2 and TRBJ2-1; no reliable D call. Germline CDR1 and CDR2: SGHTA and FQGNSA. CDR3 length: 11 residues. V lost 2 bases and J 8 bases, leaving 4 bases between the germline ends. The chain's CDR3 is CASSLRYEQFF. CDR3 nucleotide sequence: TGTGCCAGCAGCTTACGCTATGAGCAGTTCTTC.

The chain employs TRBV7-9 and TRBJ1-2; 7 nucleotides align to TRBD1. This CDR3 is built from 12 residues. Germline V CDR1 and CDR2: SEHNR, FQNEAQ (reference sequence). V trimming: 3 bases; J trimming: 8 bases; junction bases outside the gene matches: 3. In DNA, the CDR3 is TGTGCCAGCAGCTTGGGACAGCCCGGCTACACCTTC. It translates to CASSLGQPGYTF.

V usage is TRBV18 and J usage is TRBJ1-1; the D gene is possibly TRBD1 (5 bases). The germline V gene encodes CDR1 KGHSH and CDR2 LQKENI. Deletions cut 3 bases from V and 4 bases from J, with 6 bases between. This CDR3 is 12 amino acids long. CDR3 DNA: TGTGCCAGCTCACCCGGGGCCACTGAAGCTTTCTTT. It encodes CASSPGATEAFF.

CDR3 coding DNA: TGCGCCAGCAGCGGTGGTTTCAGAAATTCACCCCTCCACTTT. It is translated as CASSGGFRNSPLHF. The chain combines TRBV5-1 with TRBJ1-6; D remains ambiguous. Germline CDR1 SGHRS, CDR2 YFSETQ. V was pared by 4 bases and J by 7 bases, with 12 bases between. This CDR3 is 14 amino acids long. Using reference TRBV5-1 and TRBJ1-6 for the parts outside the CDR3, the full variable domain is KAGVTQTPRYLIKTRGQQVTLSCSPISGHRSVSWYQQTPGQGLQFLFEYFSETQRNKGNFPGRFSGRQFSNSRSEMNVSTLELGDSALYLCASSGGFRNSPLHFGNGTRLTVT.

The chain uses TRBV7-8 and TRBJ2-5; TRBD1 matches at 7 bases. CDR3 length: 13 residues. In germline, CDR1 is SGHVS, CDR2 FQNEAQ. With V trimmed by 5 bases and J by 2 bases, 2 bases remained unmatched. CDR3 nucleotide sequence: TGTGCCAGCAGCCCGGGACAGCAAGAGACCCAGTACTTC. This encodes CASSPGQQETQYF.

The CDR3 is CASSYSNSKQYF. In nucleotides, the CDR3 is TGTGCCAGCAGTTACTCGAACTCGAAGCAGTACTTC. The chain links TRBV6-6 to TRBJ2-7, with D hard to call. CDR3 size: 12 residues. Germline CDR1 and CDR2: MNHNY and SVGAGI (reference sequence). Trimming stripped 0 bases from V and 8 bases from J, with 8 bases between.

This clone was observed a handful of times. The CDR3 loop reads CASSQAGTGGGYTF. CDR3 nucleotide sequence: TGCGCCAGCAGTCAAGCCGGGACCGGAGGAGGCTACACCTTC. This chain connects TRBV23-1 to TRBJ1-2; tentatively, D is TRBD1 (5 bases). TRBV23-1 is annotated as an ORF whose role is uncertain. The CDR3 runs 14 residues. The V gene lost 2 bases and the J gene lost 8 bases, with 15 bases spanning the gap.

V is TRBV7-9 and J is TRBJ1-4; D remains ambiguous. In germline, CDR1 is SEHNR, CDR2 FQNEAQ (reference sequence). V lost 5 bases to trimming and J lost 5 bases, with 9 bases between them. The CDR3 length is 13 residues. CDR3 loop: CASSGVQNEKLFF. The CDR3 DNA is TGTGCCAGCAGCGGAGTTCAGAATGAAAAACTGTTTTTT. The variable domain in full, with the rest retrieved from reference TRBV7-9 and TRBJ1-4, is DTGVSQNPRHKITKRGQNVTFRCDPISEHNRLYWYRQTLGQGPEFLTYFQNEAQLEKSRLLSDRFSAERPKGSFSTLEIQRTEQGDSAMYLCASSGVQNEKLFFGSGTQLSVL.

This clone was seen only a few times. This chain connects TRBV28 to TRBJ2-1; D is ambiguous. Between the trimmed V and J ends, which lost 2 bases and 2 bases, there was a span of 13 bases. CDR1 is MDHEN, CDR2 SYDVKM, per germline. This CDR3 has 16 residues. CDR3 bases: TGTGCCAGCAGTTTAGTGGCCACAGCACCCTACAATGAGCAGTTCTTC. Translated: CASSLVATAPYNEQFF.

There are a few counts of this clone. The rearrangement joins TRBV19 to TRBJ2-5; D gene ambiguous. V was trimmed by 1 base and J by 5 bases, leaving 11 bases between them. CDR3 length equals 14 residues. Germline V lookup: CDR1 LNHDA, CDR2 SQIVND (reference sequence). The CDR3 DNA reads TGTGCCAGTAGTATAGCTGGGGTAGAGGAGACCCAGTACTTC. Translated: CASSIAGVEETQYF.

This clone was counted between two and nine times. The V and J genes are TRBV6-5 and TRBJ2-7, with D possibly matching TRBD2 (6 bases). The CDR3 spans 14 residues. V shed 2 bases and J shed 5 bases, with 13 bases lying between them. Germline CDR1 MNHEY, CDR2 SVGAGI. Here the CDR3 reads CASSYPGGDHEQYF. The CDR3 nucleotides read TGTGCCAGCAGTTACCCTGGAGGGGACCACGAGCAGTACTTC.

This clone appeared a few times. The rearrangement uses TRBV5-1 and TRBJ2-7, with D tentatively TRBD1 (6 bases). This CDR3 region has 15 residues. Per germline, CDR1 SGHRS and CDR2 YFSETQ. V was trimmed by 4 bases and J by 7 bases, leaving 21 bases between them. DNA of the CDR3: TGCGCCAGCAGCCCCGGGACACTATCTCCTAGTGAGCAGTACTTC. It specifies CASSPGTLSPSEQYF.

The chain carries TRBV25-1 and TRBJ1-1, with a possible D match to TRBD1 (5 bases). Germline V gene lookup returns CDR1 MGHDK and CDR2 SYGVNS. V lost 3 bases and J lost 5, with 10 bases in between. The CDR3 spans 13 residues. CDR3 region: CASSDLDRTEAFF. The CDR3 nucleotides are TGTGCCAGCAGTGACCTCGACAGAACTGAAGCTTTCTTT. The whole variable domain, filled in from reference TRBV25-1 and TRBJ1-1, reads EADIYQTPRYLVIGTGKKITLECSQTMGHDKMYWYQQDPGMELHLIHYSYGVNSTEKGDLSSESTVSRIRTEHFPLTLESARPSHTSQYLCASSDLDRTEAFFGQGTRLTVV.

The chain is built from TRBV19 and TRBJ2-5; 10 bases match TRBD1. Germline values: CDR1 LNHDA, CDR2 SQIVND (reference sequence). CDR3 length: 14 amino acids. J was trimmed by 7 bases and V by 9 bases; bases with no gene match: 11. The CDR3 region has the DNA TGTGCCAGAACAGGGACAGGGGTTTCGGGGACCCAGTACTTC. It codes for CARTGTGVSGTQYF.